These T cell receptor beta chains were read from a single sample in a study of CD8 T cells in Susac syndrome. TCRdb reprocessed the immunoSEQ multiplex PCR reads via MiXCR and lists one record per CDR3 protein. Among 130,000 or so distinct CDR3 sequences listed, nearly 96% were seen once. The source material was CD4+ T cells from PBMCs. Receptors were obtained from a human donor with Susac syndrome. Both conserved end residues are part of each CDR3. Fields, in order: clone size, D gene, J gene, V gene, CDR3 protein, CDR3 DNA. A D gene is named only where the DNA matches it firmly. Not every row has a clone size; where given, it reads once, few, many or a size class.

clone_size: NA; d_call: NA; j_call: TRBJ1-4; v_call: TRBV14; cdr3_aa: CASSRGESEKLFF; cdr3_nt: TGTGCCAGCAGCAGAGGGGAGAGCGAAAAACTGTTTTTT
clone_size: NA; d_call: NA; j_call: TRBJ1-2; v_call: TRBV25-1; cdr3_aa: CASSEASALSYTF; cdr3_nt: TGTGCCAGCAGTGAGGCGTCGGCCCTGAGCTACACCTTC
clone_size: NA; d_call: TRBD1; j_call: TRBJ1-4; v_call: TRBV29-1; cdr3_aa: CSVGQGGGEKLFF; cdr3_nt: TGCAGCGTCGGACAGGGAGGAGGAGAAAAACTGTTTTTT
clone_size: NA; d_call: NA; j_call: TRBJ2-2; v_call: TRBV14; cdr3_aa: CASSLRLNTGELFF; cdr3_nt: TGTGCCAGCAGCCTCCGACTGAACACCGGGGAGCTGTTTTTT
clone_size: NA; d_call: NA; j_call: TRBJ2-1; v_call: TRBV11-1; cdr3_aa: CASSLIRGGNEQFF; cdr3_nt: TGTGCCAGCAGCTTAATTAGGGGAGGCAATGAGCAGTTCTTC
clone_size: NA; d_call: NA; j_call: TRBJ2-7; v_call: TRBV20-1; cdr3_aa: CSAADREYEQYF; cdr3_nt: TGCAGTGCAGCCGATAGGGAATACGAGCAGTACTTC
clone_size: NA; d_call: TRBD1; j_call: TRBJ2-6; v_call: TRBV12-3/TRBV12-4; cdr3_aa: CASSYPGQLGGGANVLTF; cdr3_nt: TGTGCCAGCAGCTACCCGGGACAGCTTGGCGGTGGGGCCAACGTCCTGACTTTC
clone_size: NA; d_call: NA; j_call: TRBJ2-1; v_call: TRBV14; cdr3_aa: CAYSIGNEQFF; cdr3_nt: TGTGCATATTCGATTGGTAACGAGCAGTTCTTC
clone_size: NA; d_call: NA; j_call: TRBJ1-5; v_call: TRBV29-1; cdr3_aa: CSVGWGTGVFQPQHF; cdr3_nt: TGCAGCGTTGGTTGGGGGACCGGTGTCTTTCAGCCCCAGCATTTT
clone_size: NA; d_call: NA; j_call: TRBJ2-1; v_call: TRBV10-3; cdr3_aa: CAIRRGDEQFF; cdr3_nt: TGTGCCATCAGGAGAGGTGATGAGCAGTTCTTC
clone_size: NA; d_call: NA; j_call: TRBJ2-1; v_call: TRBV3-1; cdr3_aa: CASSQDRLVSQFF; cdr3_nt: TGTGCCAGCAGCCAAGATAGACTAGTTTCGCAGTTCTTC
clone_size: NA; d_call: NA; j_call: TRBJ2-5; v_call: TRBV9; cdr3_aa: CASSVNANQETQYF; cdr3_nt: TGTGCCAGCAGCGTTAACGCGAACCAAGAGACCCAGTACTTC
clone_size: NA; d_call: NA; j_call: TRBJ2-4; v_call: TRBV30; cdr3_aa: CAWRSTGAKNIQYF; cdr3_nt: TGTGCCTGGAGGTCTACTGGAGCCAAAAACATTCAGTACTTC
clone_size: NA; d_call: NA; j_call: TRBJ1-5; v_call: TRBV7-9; cdr3_aa: CASSLAGGDDQPQHF; cdr3_nt: TGTGCCAGCAGCTTAGCGGGGGGTGACGATCAGCCCCAGCATTTT
clone_size: once; d_call: TRBD2; j_call: TRBJ2-5; v_call: TRBV29-1; cdr3_aa: CSVRSGSGETQYF; cdr3_nt: TGCAGCGTCCGAAGCGGGAGCGGGGAGACCCAGTACTTC
clone_size: NA; d_call: TRBD2; j_call: TRBJ2-1; v_call: TRBV29-1; cdr3_aa: CSGSGIEIKSSYNEQFF; cdr3_nt: TGCAGCGGTAGCGGGATAGAGATAAAAAGCTCCTACAATGAGCAGTTCTTC
clone_size: NA; d_call: NA; j_call: TRBJ2-7; v_call: TRBV7-9; cdr3_aa: CASSGYRSEQYF; cdr3_nt: TGTGCCAGCAGTGGATATCGGAGCGAGCAGTACTTC
clone_size: few; d_call: NA; j_call: TRBJ1-1; v_call: TRBV20-1; cdr3_aa: CSAVGGTEAFF; cdr3_nt: TGCAGTGCTGTAGGGGGAACTGAAGCTTTCTTT
clone_size: NA; d_call: NA; j_call: TRBJ2-5; v_call: TRBV20-1; cdr3_aa: CSASQGLETQYF; cdr3_nt: TGCAGTGCTAGTCAGGGTTTAGAGACCCAGTACTTC
clone_size: once; d_call: NA; j_call: TRBJ1-5; v_call: TRBV20-1; cdr3_aa: CSAYALGQPQHF; cdr3_nt: TGCAGTGCCTACGCCCTTGGTCAGCCCCAGCATTTT
clone_size: NA; d_call: NA; j_call: TRBJ1-1; v_call: TRBV20-1; cdr3_aa: CSARDGRVEAFF; cdr3_nt: TGCAGTGCTAGAGATGGCAGGGTTGAAGCTTTCTTT
clone_size: NA; d_call: NA; j_call: TRBJ1-1; v_call: TRBV12-3/TRBV12-4; cdr3_aa: CASSPNLGTEAFF; cdr3_nt: TGTGCCAGCAGTCCTAACCTCGGCACTGAAGCTTTCTTT
clone_size: NA; d_call: NA; j_call: TRBJ1-5; v_call: TRBV15; cdr3_aa: CATSRNNQPQHF; cdr3_nt: TGTGCCACCAGCAGAAACAATCAGCCCCAGCATTTT
clone_size: NA; d_call: TRBD2; j_call: TRBJ2-3; v_call: TRBV15; cdr3_aa: CATSRARAGGPDTQYF; cdr3_nt: TGTGCCACCAGCAGAGCGCGAGCGGGAGGGCCCGATACGCAGTATTTT
clone_size: NA; d_call: TRBD1; j_call: TRBJ2-3; v_call: TRBV2; cdr3_aa: CASGTEFTDTQYF; cdr3_nt: TGTGCCAGCGGGACAGAATTCACAGATACGCAGTATTTT
clone_size: once; d_call: TRBD1; j_call: TRBJ2-1; v_call: TRBV24-1; cdr3_aa: CATGTAHNEQFF; cdr3_nt: TGTGCCACGGGGACAGCCCACAATGAGCAGTTCTTC
clone_size: NA; d_call: NA; j_call: TRBJ2-1; v_call: TRBV20-1; cdr3_aa: CSARDPPLPEQFF; cdr3_nt: TGCAGTGCTAGAGATCCCCCGTTACCGGAGCAGTTCTTC
clone_size: NA; d_call: NA; j_call: TRBJ2-5; v_call: TRBV29-1; cdr3_aa: CSVEPETQYF; cdr3_nt: TGCAGCGTTGAACCGGAGACCCAGTACTTC
clone_size: once; d_call: NA; j_call: TRBJ1-1; v_call: TRBV29-1; cdr3_aa: CSGLSNPTSYFSEAFF; cdr3_nt: TGCAGCGGCTTAAGTAACCCGACGTCTTATTTCTCTGAAGCTTTCTTT
clone_size: once; d_call: NA; j_call: TRBJ2-7; v_call: TRBV20-1; cdr3_aa: CSASEQGNSYEQYF; cdr3_nt: TGCAGTGCTAGTGAACAGGGCAACTCCTACGAGCAGTACTTC
clone_size: NA; d_call: NA; j_call: TRBJ1-4; v_call: TRBV30; cdr3_aa: CAWNPGVSTNEKLFF; cdr3_nt: TGTGCCTGGAATCCAGGGGTCTCAACTAATGAAAAACTGTTTTTT
clone_size: NA; d_call: NA; j_call: TRBJ2-1; v_call: TRBV2; cdr3_aa: CASARRRDYNEQFF; cdr3_nt: TGTGCCAGCGCCCGGAGGCGGGACTACAATGAGCAGTTCTTC
clone_size: NA; d_call: NA; j_call: TRBJ1-5; v_call: TRBV24-1; cdr3_aa: CATAGGSNQPQHF; cdr3_nt: TGTGCCACCGCGGGGGGTAGCAATCAGCCCCAGCATTTT
clone_size: NA; d_call: NA; j_call: TRBJ2-1; v_call: TRBV27; cdr3_aa: CASSLLLDYNEQFF; cdr3_nt: TGTGCCAGCAGTTTATTGTTGGATTACAATGAGCAGTTCTTC
clone_size: NA; d_call: NA; j_call: TRBJ2-7; v_call: TRBV5-1; cdr3_aa: CASRRGREDSYEQYF; cdr3_nt: TGCGCCAGTAGAAGGGGCAGGGAAGACTCCTACGAGCAGTACTTC
clone_size: NA; d_call: NA; j_call: TRBJ2-1; v_call: TRBV29-1; cdr3_aa: CSGTGLGGEQFF; cdr3_nt: TGCAGCGGTACCGGACTCGGCGGTGAGCAGTTCTTC
clone_size: NA; d_call: NA; j_call: TRBJ1-1; v_call: TRBV5-4; cdr3_aa: CASSWGPGGVNTEAFF; cdr3_nt: TGTGCCAGCAGCTGGGGGCCGGGCGGGGTGAACACTGAAGCTTTCTTT
clone_size: NA; d_call: NA; j_call: TRBJ1-2; v_call: TRBV29-1; cdr3_aa: CSVAGSNYGYTF; cdr3_nt: TGCAGCGTTGCTGGCAGTAACTATGGCTACACCTTC
clone_size: NA; d_call: TRBD2; j_call: TRBJ2-4; v_call: TRBV28; cdr3_aa: CASSTYSGSVIQYF; cdr3_nt: TGTGCCAGCAGCACCTATAGCGGGAGCGTCATTCAGTACTTC
clone_size: NA; d_call: TRBD2; j_call: TRBJ2-1; v_call: TRBV12-3/TRBV12-4; cdr3_aa: CASSLLAALDEQFF; cdr3_nt: TGTGCCAGCAGTTTACTAGCGGCCCTTGATGAGCAGTTCTTC
clone_size: NA; d_call: NA; j_call: TRBJ2-5; v_call: TRBV6-2/TRBV6-3; cdr3_aa: CASSTGDGKKTQYF; cdr3_nt: TGTGCCAGCAGTACCGGGGACGGGAAGAAGACCCAGTACTTC
clone_size: NA; d_call: NA; j_call: TRBJ2-7; v_call: TRBV5-6; cdr3_aa: CASNHPTDPYEQYF; cdr3_nt: TGTGCCAGCAACCATCCGACAGATCCCTACGAGCAGTACTTC
clone_size: few; d_call: NA; j_call: TRBJ1-5; v_call: TRBV23-1; cdr3_aa: CASSQPGGNQPQHF; cdr3_nt: TGCGCCAGCAGTCAACCCGGAGGCAATCAGCCCCAGCATTTT
clone_size: NA; d_call: TRBD1; j_call: TRBJ1-1; v_call: TRBV30; cdr3_aa: CAWAGEGARLRAEAFF; cdr3_nt: TGTGCCTGGGCAGGCGAGGGGGCGCGACTAAGGGCTGAAGCTTTCTTT
clone_size: once; d_call: TRBD2; j_call: TRBJ2-1; v_call: TRBV11-1; cdr3_aa: CASSLSLAGGYNEQFF; cdr3_nt: TGTGCCAGCAGCTTATCACTAGCGGGAGGATACAATGAGCAGTTCTTC
clone_size: NA; d_call: NA; j_call: TRBJ2-2; v_call: TRBV7-9; cdr3_aa: CASSSATGELFF; cdr3_nt: TGTGCCAGCAGCTCTGCTACCGGGGAGCTGTTTTTT
clone_size: NA; d_call: NA; j_call: TRBJ1-2; v_call: TRBV27; cdr3_aa: CASSLNGRLGYTF; cdr3_nt: TGTGCCAGCAGTTTAAACGGACGACTCGGCTACACCTTC
clone_size: NA; d_call: NA; j_call: TRBJ2-3; v_call: TRBV5-1; cdr3_aa: CASRGEWNTDTQYF; cdr3_nt: TGCGCCAGCCGAGGCGAATGGAATACAGATACGCAGTATTTT
clone_size: few; d_call: TRBD2; j_call: TRBJ2-2; v_call: TRBV18; cdr3_aa: CASSPRTSGNTGELFF; cdr3_nt: TGTGCCAGCTCACCACGTACTAGCGGTAACACCGGGGAGCTGTTTTTT
clone_size: NA; d_call: NA; j_call: TRBJ2-3; v_call: TRBV20-1; cdr3_aa: CSARDPRGTDTQYF; cdr3_nt: TGCAGTGCTAGAGACCCCCGGGGCACAGATACGCAGTATTTT
clone_size: NA; d_call: TRBD1; j_call: TRBJ2-1; v_call: TRBV20-1; cdr3_aa: CSARGGQGNNEQFF; cdr3_nt: TGCAGTGCTAGAGGGGGACAGGGGAACAATGAGCAGTTCTTC
clone_size: NA; d_call: NA; j_call: TRBJ2-1; v_call: TRBV7-7; cdr3_aa: CASSLDGGRTREQFF; cdr3_nt: TGTGCTAGCAGCTTAGACGGGGGGCGAACAAGGGAGCAGTTCTTC
clone_size: NA; d_call: TRBD1; j_call: TRBJ2-7; v_call: TRBV24-1; cdr3_aa: CATGKTGTYEQYF; cdr3_nt: TGTGCCACCGGTAAGACAGGGACCTACGAGCAGTACTTC
clone_size: NA; d_call: NA; j_call: TRBJ1-1; v_call: TRBV4-3; cdr3_aa: CASSLEQYTEAFF; cdr3_nt: TGCGCCAGCAGCCTAGAACAGTACACTGAAGCTTTCTTT
clone_size: NA; d_call: NA; j_call: TRBJ2-3; v_call: TRBV9; cdr3_aa: CASSPERGVDTQYF; cdr3_nt: TGTGCCAGCAGCCCCGAGAGGGGGGTGGATACGCAGTATTTT
clone_size: NA; d_call: NA; j_call: TRBJ2-5; v_call: TRBV20-1; cdr3_aa: CSAGDVLRSGGETQYF; cdr3_nt: TGCAGTGCTGGGGACGTTCTGAGGAGTGGGGGAGAGACCCAGTACTTC
clone_size: NA; d_call: NA; j_call: TRBJ1-2; v_call: TRBV3-1; cdr3_aa: CASSPSSSNYGYTF; cdr3_nt: TGTGCCAGCAGCCCATCGAGCTCTAACTATGGCTACACCTTC
clone_size: NA; d_call: NA; j_call: TRBJ2-6; v_call: TRBV5-4; cdr3_aa: CASSLLVSANSGANVLTF; cdr3_nt: TGTGCCAGCAGCTTGCTGGTGTCAGCAAACTCTGGGGCCAACGTCCTGACTTTC
clone_size: few; d_call: NA; j_call: TRBJ2-1; v_call: TRBV29-1; cdr3_aa: CSVGGLEQFF; cdr3_nt: TGCAGCGTTGGCGGTCTTGAGCAGTTCTTC